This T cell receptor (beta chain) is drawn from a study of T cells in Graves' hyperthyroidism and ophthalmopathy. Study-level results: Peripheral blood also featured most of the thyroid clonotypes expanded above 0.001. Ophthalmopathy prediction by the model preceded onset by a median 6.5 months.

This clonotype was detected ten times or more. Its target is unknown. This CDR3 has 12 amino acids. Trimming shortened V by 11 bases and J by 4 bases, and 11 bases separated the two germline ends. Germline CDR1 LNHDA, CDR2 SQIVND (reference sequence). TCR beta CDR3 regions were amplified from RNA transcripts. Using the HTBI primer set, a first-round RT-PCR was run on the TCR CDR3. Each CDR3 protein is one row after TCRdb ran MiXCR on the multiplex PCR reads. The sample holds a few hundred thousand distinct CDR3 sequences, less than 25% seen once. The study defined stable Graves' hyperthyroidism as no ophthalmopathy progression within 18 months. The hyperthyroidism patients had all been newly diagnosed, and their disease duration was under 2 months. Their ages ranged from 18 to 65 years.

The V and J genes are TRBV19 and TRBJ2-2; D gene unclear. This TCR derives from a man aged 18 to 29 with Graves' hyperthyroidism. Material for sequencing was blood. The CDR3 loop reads CACRYGTGELFF. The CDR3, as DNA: TGTGCCTGCAGATACGGCACCGGGGAGCTGTTTTTT.